Listed below are T cell receptor beta chains from one sample, sequenced in a study of blood T cell repertoires in COVID-19. Profiling relied on immunoSEQ multiplex PCR, and the TCRdb table lists in-frame clones only, not all of them. Among about 100,000 clones, 79% were seen once, and the ten largest hold 15% to 20%. The sample was peripheral blood. The receptors were sampled from a woman older than 75 with active or convalescent COVID-19. CDR3s include the opening cysteine and the closing phenylalanine or tryptophan. The order of the fields is J gene, D gene, clone size, CDR3 length, V gene, CDR3 protein, CDR3 DNA. A D gene is named only where the DNA matches it firmly. Size tells how often a clone was seen (once, few, many) or the class of an expanded clone, and some rows leave it out.

j_call: TRBJ2-3
d_call: TRBD1
clone_size: -
cdr3_length: 16
v_call: TRBV27
cdr3_aa: CASSLLAGQGKDTQYF
cdr3_nt: TGTGCCAGCAGTCTACTGGCGGGACAGGGTAAAGATACGCAGTATTTT

j_call: TRBJ1-1
d_call: -
clone_size: -
cdr3_length: 15
v_call: TRBV4-1
cdr3_aa: CASSHTPGRGTEAFF
cdr3_nt: TGCGCCAGCAGCCACACCCCAGGGAGGGGCACTGAAGCTTTCTTT

j_call: TRBJ1-4
d_call: -
clone_size: -
cdr3_length: 18
v_call: TRBV12-1
cdr3_aa: CASSFGGGQLATNEKLFF
cdr3_nt: TGTGCCAGCAGCTTTGGAGGGGGACAGCTTGCAACTAATGAAAAACTGTTTTTT

j_call: TRBJ1-5
d_call: -
clone_size: -
cdr3_length: 13
v_call: TRBV6-5
cdr3_aa: CASSYRLEQPQHF
cdr3_nt: TGTGCCAGCAGTTACAGGTTGGAGCAGCCCCAGCATTTT

j_call: TRBJ2-5
d_call: -
clone_size: many
cdr3_length: 13
v_call: TRBV25-1
cdr3_aa: CASSDPSWETQYF
cdr3_nt: TGTGCCAGCAGTGATCCTAGCTGGGAGACCCAGTACTTC

j_call: TRBJ1-5
d_call: TRBD1
clone_size: -
cdr3_length: 16
v_call: TRBV10-3
cdr3_aa: CAISELDRGSNQPQHF
cdr3_nt: TGTGCCATCAGTGAGCTGGACAGGGGTAGCAATCAGCCCCAGCATTTT

j_call: TRBJ2-4
d_call: TRBD1
clone_size: -
cdr3_length: 17
v_call: TRBV5-6
cdr3_aa: CASSLVGLQGAKNIQYF
cdr3_nt: TGTGCCAGCAGCTTGGTAGGGCTACAGGGGGCGAAAAACATTCAGTACTTC

j_call: TRBJ2-3
d_call: TRBD2
clone_size: -
cdr3_length: 16
v_call: TRBV11-2
cdr3_aa: CASSPGLAGGTDTQYF
cdr3_nt: TGTGCCAGCAGCCCGGGACTAGCGGGGGGCACAGATACGCAGTATTTT

j_call: TRBJ2-7
d_call: TRBD2
clone_size: once
cdr3_length: 15
v_call: TRBV5-1
cdr3_aa: CASSLTGLAGDEQYF
cdr3_nt: TGTGCCAGCAGCTTAACGGGACTAGCGGGAGATGAGCAGTACTTC

j_call: TRBJ2-1
d_call: -
clone_size: few
cdr3_length: 12
v_call: TRBV19
cdr3_aa: CASSIVWSEQFF
cdr3_nt: TGTGCCAGTAGTATAGTGTGGAGCGAGCAGTTCTTC

j_call: TRBJ2-7
d_call: -
clone_size: -
cdr3_length: 13
v_call: TRBV7-3
cdr3_aa: CASSTTPGNEQYF
cdr3_nt: TGTGCCAGCAGCACCACCCCGGGAAACGAGCAGTACTTC

j_call: TRBJ1-2
d_call: -
clone_size: few
cdr3_length: 15
v_call: TRBV9
cdr3_aa: CASSGYREGNYGYTF
cdr3_nt: TGTGCCAGCAGCGGATACAGGGAGGGAAACTATGGCTACACCTTC

j_call: TRBJ1-2
d_call: TRBD1
clone_size: -
cdr3_length: 14
v_call: TRBV18
cdr3_aa: CASSQQGTNYGYTF
cdr3_nt: TGTGCCAGCTCACAACAGGGGACCAACTATGGCTACACCTTC

j_call: TRBJ2-3
d_call: -
clone_size: many
cdr3_length: 14
v_call: TRBV15
cdr3_aa: CATSRRGSTDTQYF
cdr3_nt: TGTGCCACCAGCAGACGGGGTAGCACAGATACGCAGTATTTT

j_call: TRBJ1-4
d_call: TRBD1
clone_size: -
cdr3_length: 15
v_call: TRBV15
cdr3_aa: CATSTSDRGLKKLFF
cdr3_nt: TGTGCCACCAGCACATCCGACAGGGGGCTTAAAAAACTGTTTTTT

j_call: TRBJ2-5
d_call: TRBD2
clone_size: -
cdr3_length: 13
v_call: TRBV7-3
cdr3_aa: CASSTREGGTQYF
cdr3_nt: TGTGCCAGCAGCACCCGGGAGGGGGGGACCCAGTACTTC

j_call: TRBJ2-5
d_call: TRBD2
clone_size: -
cdr3_length: 15
v_call: TRBV19
cdr3_aa: CASSIGGRASETQYF
cdr3_nt: TGTGCCAGTAGTATAGGCGGGAGGGCCTCAGAGACCCAGTACTTC

j_call: TRBJ2-1
d_call: -
clone_size: -
cdr3_length: 14
v_call: TRBV7-9
cdr3_aa: CASSLVTEAGRQFF
cdr3_nt: TGTGCCAGCAGCTTAGTGACAGAGGCAGGCAGGCAGTTCTTC